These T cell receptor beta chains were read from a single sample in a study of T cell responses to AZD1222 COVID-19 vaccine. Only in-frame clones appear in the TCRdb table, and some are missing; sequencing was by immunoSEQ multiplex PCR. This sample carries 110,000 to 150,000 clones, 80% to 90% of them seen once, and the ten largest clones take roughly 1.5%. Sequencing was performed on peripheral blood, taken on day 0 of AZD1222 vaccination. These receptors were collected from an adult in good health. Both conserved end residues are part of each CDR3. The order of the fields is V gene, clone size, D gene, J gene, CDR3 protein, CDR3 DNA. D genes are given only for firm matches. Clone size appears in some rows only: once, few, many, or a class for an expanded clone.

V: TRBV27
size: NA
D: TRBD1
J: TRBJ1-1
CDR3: CASSLSGTVNTEAFF
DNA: TGTGCCAGCAGTTTATCCGGGACAGTGAACACTGAAGCTTTCTTT

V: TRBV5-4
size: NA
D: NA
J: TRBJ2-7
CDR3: CASSLFPRGASYEQYF
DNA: TGTGCCAGCAGCTTGTTTCCCAGGGGGGCTTCATACGAGCAGTACTTC

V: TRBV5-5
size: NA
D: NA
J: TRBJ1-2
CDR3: CASRWSDTSYGYTF
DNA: TGTGCCAGCAGATGGAGCGACACGTCCTATGGCTACACCTTC

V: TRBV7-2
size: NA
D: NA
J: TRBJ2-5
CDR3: CASSPDPATPAQYF
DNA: TGTGCCAGCAGCCCAGACCCGGCAACGCCGGCCCAGTACTTC

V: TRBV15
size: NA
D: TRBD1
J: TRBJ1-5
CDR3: CATSGDRGNQPQHF
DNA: TGTGCCACCAGCGGGGACAGGGGTAATCAGCCCCAGCATTTT

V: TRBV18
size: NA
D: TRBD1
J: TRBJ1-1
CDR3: CASSPLDRGTEAFF
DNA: TGTGCCAGCTCACCTCTGGACAGGGGCACTGAAGCTTTCTTT

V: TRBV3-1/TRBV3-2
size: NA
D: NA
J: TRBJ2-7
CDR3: CASSQEYGPPYEQYF
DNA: TGTGCCAGCAGCCAAGAATACGGACCTCCCTACGAGCAGTACTTC

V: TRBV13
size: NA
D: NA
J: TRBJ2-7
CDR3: CASGLMGGPYEQYF
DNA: TGTGCCAGCGGTCTAATGGGGGGACCCTACGAGCAGTACTTC

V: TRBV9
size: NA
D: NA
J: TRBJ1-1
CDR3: CASSPRRDTEAFF
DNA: TGTGCCAGCAGCCCCAGAAGGGACACTGAAGCTTTCTTT

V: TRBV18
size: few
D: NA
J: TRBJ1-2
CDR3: CASSPPTESYGYTF
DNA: TGTGCCAGCTCACCACCGACAGAGTCCTATGGCTACACCTTC

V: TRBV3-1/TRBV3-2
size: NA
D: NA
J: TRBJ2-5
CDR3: CASSQDLGRGKTQYF
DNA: TGTGCCAGCAGCCAAGATCTTGGTAGGGGGAAGACCCAGTACTTC

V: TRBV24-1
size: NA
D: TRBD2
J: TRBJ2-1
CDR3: CATSDSSGAHNEQFF
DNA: TGTGCCACCAGTGATTCTAGCGGGGCCCACAATGAGCAGTTCTTC

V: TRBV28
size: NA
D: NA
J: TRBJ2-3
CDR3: CASNQHPIADTQYF
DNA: TGTGCCAGCAATCAACATCCGATTGCAGATACGCAGTATTTT

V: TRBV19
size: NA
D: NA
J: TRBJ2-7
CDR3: CASSIRGRAGHYEQYF
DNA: TGTGCCAGTAGTATCCGGGGTCGCGCGGGCCACTACGAGCAGTACTTC

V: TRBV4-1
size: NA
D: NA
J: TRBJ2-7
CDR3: CASSQGAGAYEQYF
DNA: TGCGCCAGCAGCCAAGGGGCAGGCGCGTACGAGCAGTACTTC

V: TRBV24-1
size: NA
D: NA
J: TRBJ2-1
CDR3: CATSDWEVGEQFF
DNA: TGTGCCACCAGTGACTGGGAAGTAGGGGAGCAGTTCTTC

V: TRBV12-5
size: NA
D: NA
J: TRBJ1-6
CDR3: CASARGDWEGSPLHF
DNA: TGTGCTAGTGCCCGGGGAGATTGGGAAGGGTCACCCCTCCACTTT

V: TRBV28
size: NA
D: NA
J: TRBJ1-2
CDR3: CASSPPSWKNYGYTF
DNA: TGTGCCAGCAGTCCCCCCTCGTGGAAGAACTATGGCTACACCTTC

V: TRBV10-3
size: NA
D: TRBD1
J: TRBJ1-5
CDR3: CAISDGDRGSNQPQHF
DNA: TGTGCCATCAGTGACGGGGACAGGGGTAGCAATCAGCCCCAGCATTTT

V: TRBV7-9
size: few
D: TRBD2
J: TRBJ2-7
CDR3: CASSLPGTRSREQYF
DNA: TGTGCCAGCAGCTTACCCGGGACTAGGTCTCGCGAGCAGTACTTC

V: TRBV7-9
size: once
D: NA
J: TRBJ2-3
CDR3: CASSLTDSTDTQYF
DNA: TGTGCCAGCAGCTTAACTGACAGCACAGATACGCAGTATTTT

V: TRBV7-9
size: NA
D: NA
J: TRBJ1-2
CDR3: CASSPSGSASGYTF
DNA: TGTGCCAGCAGCCCATCCGGGAGCGCGAGTGGCTACACCTTC

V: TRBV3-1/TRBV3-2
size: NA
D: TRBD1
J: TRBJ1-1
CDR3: CASSRGGQIEAFF
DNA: TGTGCCAGCAGCCGAGGGGGACAGATTGAAGCTTTCTTT

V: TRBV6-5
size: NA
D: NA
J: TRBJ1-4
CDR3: CASRAGFVGEKLFF
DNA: TGTGCCAGCAGGGCGGGATTTGTGGGGGAAAAACTGTTTTTT

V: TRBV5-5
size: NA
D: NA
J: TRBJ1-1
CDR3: CASSPLGLTGLNTEAFF
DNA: TGTGCCAGCAGCCCTCTCGGTCTGACAGGATTGAACACTGAAGCTTTCTTT

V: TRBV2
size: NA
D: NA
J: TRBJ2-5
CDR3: CASSTGQQETQYF
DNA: TGTGCCAGCAGCACCGGACAGCAAGAGACCCAGTACTTC

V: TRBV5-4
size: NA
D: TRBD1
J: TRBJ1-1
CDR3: CASSYGQEYHTEAFF
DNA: TGTGCCAGCAGTTACGGACAGGAGTACCACACTGAAGCTTTCTTT

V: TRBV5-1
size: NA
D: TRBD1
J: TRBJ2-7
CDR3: CASSPYRDRGFKDEQYF
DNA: TGCGCCAGCAGCCCCTACCGGGACAGGGGTTTTAAGGACGAGCAGTACTTC

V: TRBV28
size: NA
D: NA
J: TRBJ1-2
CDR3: CASSEDYGYTF
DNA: TGTGCCAGCAGTGAAGACTATGGCTACACCTTC

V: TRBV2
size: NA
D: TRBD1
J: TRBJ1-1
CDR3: CASSGQGAYTEAFF
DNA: TGTGCCAGCAGTGGACAGGGGGCTTACACTGAAGCTTTCTTT

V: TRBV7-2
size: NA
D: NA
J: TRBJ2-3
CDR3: CASSYSSGRDTQYF
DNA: TGTGCCAGCAGCTATTCCTCGGGGAGGGATACGCAGTATTTT

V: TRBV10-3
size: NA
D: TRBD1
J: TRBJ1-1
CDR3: CASEGTGANTEAFF
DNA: TGTGCCAGCGAGGGGACAGGGGCGAACACTGAAGCTTTCTTT

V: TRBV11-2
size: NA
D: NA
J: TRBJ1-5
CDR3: CASSLASLQPQHF
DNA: TGTGCCAGCAGCTTAGCGTCCCTTCAGCCCCAGCATTTT

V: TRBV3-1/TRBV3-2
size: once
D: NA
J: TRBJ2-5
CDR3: CASSSTNPRSGTQYF
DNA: TGTGCCAGCAGCTCGACTAATCCCCGTTCCGGGACCCAGTACTTC

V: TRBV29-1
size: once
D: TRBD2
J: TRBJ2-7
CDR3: CSVVSSGRASSYEQYF
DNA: TGCAGCGTTGTCTCTAGCGGGAGGGCAAGCTCCTACGAGCAGTACTTC

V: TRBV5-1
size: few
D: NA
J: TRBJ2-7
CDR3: CASSFSGPPYEQYF
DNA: TGCGCCAGCAGCTTTTCAGGGCCCCCCTACGAGCAGTACTTC

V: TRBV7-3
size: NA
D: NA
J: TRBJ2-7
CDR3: CASSLGGGNEQYF
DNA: TGTGCCAGCAGCTTAGGCGGAGGGAACGAGCAGTACTTC

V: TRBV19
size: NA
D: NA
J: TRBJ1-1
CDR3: CASSLWRRPNTEAFF
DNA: TGTGCCAGTAGTCTATGGCGCAGGCCGAACACTGAAGCTTTCTTT

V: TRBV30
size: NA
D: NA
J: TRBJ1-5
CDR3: CAWRALGQPQHF
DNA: TGTGCCTGGAGGGCGTTGGGACAGCCCCAGCATTTT

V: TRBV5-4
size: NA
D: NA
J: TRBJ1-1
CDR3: CASSWRTEMNTEAFF
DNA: TGTGCCAGCAGCTGGAGGACGGAGATGAACACTGAAGCTTTCTTT

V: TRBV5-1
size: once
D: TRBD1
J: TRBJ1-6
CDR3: CASSPGQVGSPLHF
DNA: TGCGCCAGCAGCCCGGGACAGGTAGGCTCACCCCTCCACTTT

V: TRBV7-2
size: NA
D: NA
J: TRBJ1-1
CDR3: CASRSVGLNTEAFF
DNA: TGTGCCAGCAGGTCCGTTGGGTTGAACACTGAAGCTTTCTTT

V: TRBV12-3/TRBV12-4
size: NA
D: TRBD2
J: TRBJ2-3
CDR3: CASSFGGGDTQYF
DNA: TGTGCCAGCAGTTTCGGGGGAGGGGATACGCAGTATTTT

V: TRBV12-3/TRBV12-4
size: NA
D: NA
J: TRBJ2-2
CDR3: CASSGIYTGELFF
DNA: TGTGCCAGCAGCGGGATCTACACCGGGGAGCTGTTTTTT

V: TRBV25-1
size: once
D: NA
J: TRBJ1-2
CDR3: CASSDIGGRDYGYTF
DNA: TGTGCCAGCAGTGACATTGGAGGCAGGGACTATGGCTACACCTTC

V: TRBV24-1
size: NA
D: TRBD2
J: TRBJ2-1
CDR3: CATSARGSSYNEQFF
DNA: TGTGCCACCAGTGCGCGGGGGAGCTCCTACAATGAGCAGTTCTTC

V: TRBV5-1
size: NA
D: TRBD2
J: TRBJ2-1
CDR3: CASSLVTSGGYNEQFF
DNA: TGCGCCAGCAGCTTGGTGACTAGCGGGGGTTACAATGAGCAGTTCTTC

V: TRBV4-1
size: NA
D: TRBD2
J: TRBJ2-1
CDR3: CASSLPTSGGTPPNNEQFF
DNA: TGCGCCAGCAGCCTACCGACTAGCGGGGGGACACCTCCGAACAATGAGCAGTTCTTC

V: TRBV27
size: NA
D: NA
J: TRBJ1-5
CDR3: CASRPTGYSNQPQHF
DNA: TGTGCCAGCAGACCGACAGGTTATAGCAATCAGCCCCAGCATTTT

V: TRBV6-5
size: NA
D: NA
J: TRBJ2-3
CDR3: CASILSAAGTDTQYF
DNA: TGTGCCAGCATCTTGTCTGCGGCGGGCACAGATACGCAGTATTTT

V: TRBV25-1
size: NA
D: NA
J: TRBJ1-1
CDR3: CASRQALLPKAFF
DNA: TGTGCCAGCAGACAGGCTTTACTCCCAAAAGCTTTCTTT

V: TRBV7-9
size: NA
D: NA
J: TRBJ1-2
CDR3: CASSLRGSYGYTF
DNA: TGTGCCAGCAGCTTGAGGGGATCCTATGGCTACACCTTC

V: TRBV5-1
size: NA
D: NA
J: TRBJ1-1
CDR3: CASSLDPGATLLAFF
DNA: TGCGCCAGCAGCTTGGATCCGGGGGCGACCCTGTTAGCTTTCTTT